Following are 32 T cell receptor beta chains from one sample sequenced in a study of B cell selection in AIRE deficiency. Some clones are missing from TCRdb's copy, which holds only in-frame ones; the method was immunoSEQ multiplex PCR. The table has 4,700 or so clones, around 87% seen once. Regulatory T cells were sorted as CD4+CD25hiCD127low/negative cells. The sample was Tregs sorted from PBMCs. The receptors were sampled from a human donor with AIRE deficiency.

The chain uses TRBV7-3 and TRBJ2-1, with D hard to call. V gave up 2 bases and J gave up 5 bases, with 13 bases separating them. This CDR3 spans 15 amino acids. Looked up from germline, CDR1 is SGHTA and CDR2 is FQGTGA. The CDR3 sequence: CASSLDSGTNNEQFF. The CDR3 DNA reads as TGTGCCAGCAGCTTAGATTCAGGTACGAACAATGAGCAGTTCTTC.

This sequence joins TRBV5-4 and TRBJ1-2; maybe TRBD1 (5 bases). This CDR3 region has 13 residues. V gave up 0 bases and J gave up 8 bases, with 11 bases separating them. Looked up from germline, CDR1 is SGHNT and CDR2 is YYREEE (reference sequence). The CDR3 loop reads CASSLEGRDGYTF. The CDR3, as DNA: TGTGCCAGCAGCTTGGAGGGGCGAGACGGCTACACCTTC.

V and J are TRBV5-1 and TRBJ1-2, with 7 bases that match TRBD1. Trimming took 0 bases from V and 8 from J; bases not matched to a gene: 1. The CDR3 length is 12 residues. Germline V gene data show CDR1 as SGHRS and CDR2 as YFSETQ. The DNA of the CDR3 is TGCGCCAGCAGCTTGGACAGGGGAGGCTACACCTTC. Translating it yields CASSLDRGGYTF.

The gene calls are TRBV11-3 and TRBJ1-4; D may be TRBD1 (5 bases). The CDR3 runs to 14 residues. The ends were cut back, 1 base at V and 10 bases at J, with 13 bases in the middle. CDR1 and CDR2 from the germline V gene are SGHNT and YENEEA. The CDR3 DNA sequence: TGTGCCAGCAGCTTAGTACCGGGGGGAACAAAACTGTTTTTT. Protein sequence: CASSLVPGGTKLFF.

This clone was detected once. The chain combines TRBV11-3 with TRBJ1-4; 8 bases fit TRBD1. Germline loops: CDR1 SGHNT, CDR2 YENEEA. The CDR3 is made up of 14 amino acids. Unmatched junction bases numbered 5, after V lost 1 base and J lost 10 bases. In DNA form, the CDR3 reads TGTGCCAGCAGCTTAGCCCCGACAGGGGCAAAACTGTTTTTT. Translated: CASSLAPTGAKLFF. The variable domain in full, completed from reference TRBV11-3 and TRBJ1-4, reads EAGVVQSPRYKIIEKKQPVAFWCNPISGHNTLYWYLQNLGQGPELLIRYENEEAVDDSQLPKDRFSAERLKGVDSTLKIQPAELGDSAVYLCASSLAPTGAKLFFGSGTQLSVL.

J is TRBJ1-2 and V is TRBV5-4; D is ambiguous. This CDR3 has 13 amino acids. From germline, CDR1 is SGHNT and CDR2 YYREEE (reference sequence). Trimming removed 4 bases at V and 2 bases at J, with 9 bases between. The CDR3 reads CASSPGGNYGYTF. The CDR3 bases are TGTGCCAGCAGCCCAGGTGGGAACTATGGCTACACCTTC.

This chain uses TRBV7-9 with TRBJ2-2; 15 bases map to TRBD2. Germline CDR1 SEHNR, CDR2 FQNEAQ (reference sequence). This CDR3 spans 17 amino acids. J gave up 2 bases and V 6 bases, and 4 bases lay outside the gene matches. For the CDR3, the DNA is TGTGCCAGCAGTGGACTAGCGGGAGGGGGCAACACCGGGGAGCTGTTTTTT. This sequence encodes CASSGLAGGGNTGELFF.

The chain joins TRBV9 to TRBJ2-7; 9 bases map to TRBD1. After removal of 0 bases from V and 1 base from J, the junction contained 5 bases not matched to a gene. The germline V gene has CDR1 SGDLS and CDR2 YYNGEE. This CDR3 spans 16 amino acids. The CDR3 DNA sequence: TGTGCCAGCAGCGTAGGGACAGGGGTGCAATCCTACGAGCAGTACTTC. Its translation: CASSVGTGVQSYEQYF.

The CDR3 sequence: CASSHPPTGSYEQYF. The CDR3, as DNA: TGTGCCAGCAGTCACCCACCGACAGGTTCCTACGAGCAGTACTTC. The V gene is TRBV6-1, the J gene TRBJ2-7; D is perhaps TRBD1 (6 bases). CDR3 size: 15 residues. The germline V gene has CDR1 MNHNS and CDR2 SASEGT. The V end lost 5 bases, the J end lost 1 base, and 15 bases lay between the germline ends.

This chain links TRBV2 with TRBJ2-7; no clear D. V was pared by 6 bases and J by 3 bases, with 9 bases between. Germline V gene lookup returns CDR1 SNHLY and CDR2 FYNNEI. The CDR3 runs to 12 residues. The CDR3 spells CASRKARYEQYF. CDR3 bases: TGTGCCAGCAGAAAGGCTCGCTACGAGCAGTACTTC.

The chain is built from TRBV28 and TRBJ2-7, with D perhaps being TRBD1 or TRBD2 (6 bases each). Trimming took off 9 bases at V and 0 bases at J, with 21 bases between the two ends. The CDR3 loop spans 16 amino acids. Germline V gene data show CDR1 as MDHEN and CDR2 as SYDVKM. CDR3 sequence reads: CASLPGGTTFSYEQYF. For the CDR3, the DNA is TGTGCCAGTTTACCTGGGGGGACAACTTTCTCCTACGAGCAGTACTTC.

The chain uses TRBV11-2 and TRBJ2-1; 7 nucleotides agree with TRBD2. The CDR3 has 13 residues. After removal of 5 bases from V and 6 bases from J, the junction contained 4 bases not matched to a gene. Germline V gene data show CDR1 as SGHAT and CDR2 as FQNNGV. The chain's CDR3 is CASSLLAFNEQFF. CDR3 nucleotides: TGTGCCAGCAGCCTACTAGCGTTCAATGAGCAGTTCTTC. Complete variable domain (other parts from reference TRBV11-2 and TRBJ2-1): EAGVAQSPRYKIIEKRQSVAFWCNPISGHATLYWYQQILGQGPKLLIQFQNNGVVDDSQLPKDRFSAERLKGVDSTLKIQPAKLEDSAVYLCASSLLAFNEQFFGPGTRLTVL.

The rearrangement uses TRBV7-9 and TRBJ1-5; perhaps TRBD1 as D (5 bases). This CDR3 region has 12 residues. Germline-derived CDR1 and CDR2 are SEHNR and FQNEAQ (reference sequence). V lost 5 bases and J lost 9, with 11 bases in between. CDR3 sequence (DNA): TGTGCCAGCAGCCAGGGTTCTGGGCCCCAGCATTTT. It is translated as CASSQGSGPQHF.

The J gene is TRBJ1-6, the V gene TRBV27; the D gene is possibly TRBD1 (6 bases). Trimming took off 2 bases at V and 5 bases at J, with 16 bases between the two ends. The length of the CDR3 is 17 residues. Germline V gene data show CDR1 as MNHEY and CDR2 as SMNVEV (reference sequence). CDR3 sequence: CASSLRVRGPNNSPLHF. The CDR3 DNA reads as TGTGCCAGCAGTTTACGGGTCAGGGGCCCGAATAATTCACCCCTCCACTTT.

The V gene is TRBV6-6, the J gene TRBJ1-4; possibly TRBD1 for D (6 bases). The V gene lost 6 bases and the J gene lost 4 bases, with 9 bases spanning the gap. This CDR3 is 13 amino acids long. The germline V gene has CDR1 MNHNY and CDR2 SVGAGI (reference sequence). This CDR3 reads CASRGHYNEKLFF. In DNA form, the CDR3 reads TGTGCCAGCAGGGGACACTATAATGAAAAACTGTTTTTT.

This clone is a singleton in its sample. The V call is TRBV11-2, the J call TRBJ1-2; no clear D. There are 14 residues in the CDR3. Trimming removed 0 bases from V and 3 bases from J, with 8 bases in between. The germline CDR1 and CDR2 sequences are SGHAT and FQNNGV. The CDR3 DNA sequence: TGTGCCAGCAGCTTAGATATCACTTACTATGGCTACACCTTC. Translated: CASSLDITYYGYTF. Filled out from reference TRBV11-2 and TRBJ1-2, the complete variable domain reads EAGVAQSPRYKIIEKRQSVAFWCNPISGHATLYWYQQILGQGPKLLIQFQNNGVVDDSQLPKDRFSAERLKGVDSTLKIQPAKLEDSAVYLCASSLDITYYGYTFGSGTRLTVV.

The chain has TRBV5-6 and TRBJ1-2, with 7 nucleotides matching TRBD1. J lost 0 bases, V lost 3 bases, and 5 bases had no gene match. CDR1 is SGHDT and CDR2 is YYEEEE in the germline V gene. The length of the CDR3 is 15 residues. The CDR3 DNA follows: TGTGCCAGCAGCTACCGGACAGGAGCTAACTATGGCTACACCTTC. Protein sequence: CASSYRTGANYGYTF.

This clone was observed once. CDR3 residues: CASSLGQGNIQYF. Here the CDR3 DNA reads TGTGCCAGCAGCTTGGGACAGGGAAACATTCAGTACTTC. The chain joins TRBV7-2 to TRBJ2-4; 9 bases are shared with TRBD1. The CDR3 consists of 13 residues. Germline-derived CDR1 and CDR2 are SGHTA and FQGNSA. Unmatched junction bases numbered 0, after V lost 3 bases and J lost 6 bases.

The count of this clone is one. The chain joins TRBV2 to TRBJ2-7, with 9 bases identical to TRBD1. V lost 2 bases, J lost 1 base, and 3 bases stayed unmatched. The CDR3 is 15 residues long. CDR1 SNHLY and CDR2 FYNNEI come from the germline V gene. The CDR3 spells CASSETGQGSYEQYF. CDR3 nucleotides: TGTGCCAGCAGTGAAACGGGACAGGGTTCCTACGAGCAGTACTTC.

J is TRBJ2-2 and V is TRBV18; weak D call: TRBD1 (6 bases). Germline V gene lookup returns CDR1 KGHSH and CDR2 LQKENI. The CDR3 runs to 16 residues. V was trimmed by 6 bases and J by 4 bases, leaving 18 bases between them. Here the CDR3 DNA reads TGTGCCAGCTCGCATAGGGGGACCATGGGCACCGGGGAGCTGTTTTTT. It translates to CASSHRGTMGTGELFF. Based on the CDR3 plus reference TRBV18 and TRBJ2-2, the full variable domain is NAGVMQNPRHLVRRRGQEARLRCSPMKGHSHVYWYRQLPEEGLKFMVYLQKENIIDESGMPKERFSAEFPKEGPSILRIQQVVRGDSAAYFCASSHRGTMGTGELFFGEGSRLTVL.

This chain uses TRBV30 with TRBJ1-3; the D is unclear. Trimming removed 0 bases at V and 0 bases at J, with 15 bases between. Germline V gives CDR1 GTSNPN, CDR2 SVGIG (reference sequence). This CDR3 spans 17 amino acids. CDR3 sequence: CAWSVRLTRSSGNTIYF. CDR3 coding DNA: TGTGCCTGGAGTGTACGCCTGACACGTTCCTCTGGAAACACCATATATTTT.

J is TRBJ2-3 and V is TRBV5-1, with D possibly matching TRBD2 (6 bases). In germline, CDR1 is SGHRS, CDR2 YFSETQ. Between the trimmed V and J ends, which lost 3 bases and 6 bases, there was a span of 8 bases. The CDR3 is made up of 12 amino acids. CDR3 nucleotide sequence: TGCGCCAGCAGCTCAAGCGGGGATACGCAGTATTTT. The encoded protein is CASSSSGDTQYF.

The chain has TRBV7-2 and TRBJ2-1; 11 nucleotides match TRBD2. V shed 5 bases, J shed 6 bases, and the junction held 12 bases outside the gene matches. Germline V lookup: CDR1 SGHTA, CDR2 FQGNSA. The CDR3 runs to 17 residues. CDR3 in DNA: TGTGCCAGCAGCCTCCCTCTTACTAGCGGGGGAGGCAATGAGCAGTTCTTC. Residues: CASSLPLTSGGGNEQFF.

This chain uses TRBV30 with TRBJ2-1; 14 nucleotides agree with TRBD2. The CDR3 is 15 amino acids. Trimming removed 4 bases from V and 4 bases from J; junction bases left unmatched: 3. The V gene's germline CDR1 is GTSNPN and CDR2 SVGIG (reference sequence). The CDR3 loop reads CAWKGLAGEYNEQFF. CDR3 sequence (DNA): TGTGCCTGGAAGGGACTAGCGGGGGAGTACAATGAGCAGTTCTTC. The variable domain in full, with the rest retrieved from reference TRBV30 and TRBJ2-1, is SQTIHQWPATLVQPVGSPLSLECTVEGTSNPNLYWYRQAAGRGLQLLFYSVGIGQISSEVPQNLSASRPQDRQFILSSKKLLLSDSGFYLCAWKGLAGEYNEQFFGPGTRLTVL.

This clone has just a few counts. The chain couples TRBV5-1 to TRBJ2-5, with 9 positions matching TRBD1. Germline V gene lookup returns CDR1 SGHRS and CDR2 YFSETQ. J gave up 5 bases and V 3 bases, and 8 bases lay outside the gene matches. The CDR3 length is 15 residues. DNA of the CDR3: TGCGCCAGCAGCTCCGGGACAGGGAAGGGGGAGACCCAGTACTTC. This translates into CASSSGTGKGETQYF.

This sequence joins TRBV9 and TRBJ2-1, with 10 bases identical to TRBD2. The CDR3 contains 15 residues. CDR1 and CDR2 from the germline V gene are SGDLS and YYNGEE. V gave up 3 bases and J gave up 4 bases; unmatched junction bases: 4. The chain's CDR3 is CASSAGTSEYNEQFF. In DNA, the CDR3 is TGTGCCAGCAGCGCTGGGACTAGCGAATACAATGAGCAGTTCTTC.

The chain links TRBV6-4 to TRBJ2-1; D may correspond to TRBD1 or TRBD2 (6 bases each). CDR1 is MRHNA, CDR2 SNTAGT, per germline. There are 14 residues in the CDR3. Between the trimmed V and J ends, which lost 6 bases and 9 bases, there was a span of 18 bases. CDR3 protein: CASSLTPGASEQFF. As DNA, the CDR3 is TGTGCCAGCAGCCTAACCCCGGGGGCGAGTGAGCAGTTCTTC.

This clone appeared once. The V gene is TRBV15, the J gene TRBJ2-1; D might be TRBD1 (5 bases). CDR1 and CDR2 (germline): LNHNV, YYDKDF (reference sequence). Trimming took off 7 bases at V and 1 base at J, with 17 bases between the two ends. The CDR3 length is 16 residues. CDR3 bases: TGTGCCACCAACAAGGGGTCCAGGGTGTCCTACAATGAGCAGTTCTTC. Its protein is CATNKGSRVSYNEQFF.

The rearrangement links TRBV19 to TRBJ2-5, with a weak D call TRBD2 (6 bases). V was trimmed by 3 bases and J by 7 bases, leaving 15 bases between them. The germline V gene encodes CDR1 LNHDA and CDR2 SQIVND (reference sequence). This CDR3 is built from 14 residues. The CDR3 DNA is TGTGCCAGTAGTATCAAGGCGGGGCCCGGGACCCAGTACTTC. Protein product: CASSIKAGPGTQYF.

This clone was counted a single time. The rearrangement joins TRBV7-2 to TRBJ1-3; D gene unclear. The germline V gene encodes CDR1 SGHTA and CDR2 FQGNSA. The CDR3 is made up of 13 amino acids. The germline V and J ends were trimmed by 2 bases and 4 bases, with 6 bases remaining between them. The CDR3 DNA reads as TGTGCCAGCAGCTTAAACAGAGGAAACACCATATATTTT. Translated: CASSLNRGNTIYF.

This chain uses TRBV18 with TRBJ2-1; 9 bases are a match to TRBD2. CDR3 size: 15 residues. Germline-derived CDR1 and CDR2 are KGHSH and LQKENI. Trimming at V came to 2 bases and at J to 2 bases, leaving 1 base not matched to a gene. Here the CDR3 reads CASSPRTSAYNEQFF. CDR3 sequence (DNA): TGTGCCAGCTCACCAAGGACTAGCGCCTACAATGAGCAGTTCTTC.

This chain uses TRBV19 with TRBJ2-7, with D maybe TRBD1 (5 bases). Germline lookup yields CDR1 LNHDA and CDR2 SQIVND (reference sequence). Trimming removed 6 bases from V and 1 base from J, with 10 bases in between. The CDR3 has 13 residues. The CDR3 coding sequence is TGTGCCAGTAGCAGGACAAAATCCTACGAGCAGTACTTC. This sequence encodes CASSRTKSYEQYF.